A selection of T cell receptor beta chains follows, all from one sample in a study of human thymus T cells. Produced via immunoSEQ multiplex PCR; TCRdb's table is partial and in-frame only. The sample carries tens of thousands of clones, 85% to 95% recorded once. Sample: blood. These receptors all come from a boy in the first two years of life with a congenital heart defect but otherwise immunologically healthy. CDR3s include the opening cysteine and the closing phenylalanine or tryptophan. A D gene is named only where the DNA matches it firmly. The size field is filled for only some rows; it gives once, few, many or a size class.

v_call	d_call	clone_size	j_call	cdr3_aa	cdr3_nt
TRBV5-6	TRBD2	.	TRBJ2-1	CASSSFETSVHNEQFF	TGTGCCAGCAGCTCTTTTGAGACTAGCGTCCACAATGAGCAGTTCTTC
TRBV5-4	TRBD2	.	TRBJ2-1	CASSLTAGVPYNEQFF	TGTGCCAGCAGCTTGACCGCGGGAGTCCCCTACAATGAGCAGTTCTTC
TRBV9	.	few	TRBJ1-2	CASSPPSGRSEGYGYTF	TGTGCCAGCAGCCCCCCCTCCGGGAGGTCAGAGGGCTATGGCTACACCTTC
TRBV7-2	TRBD1	.	TRBJ1-5	CASSLATGGHQPQHF	TGTGCCAGCAGCTTAGCGACAGGGGGCCATCAGCCCCAGCATTTT
TRBV25-1	TRBD1	.	TRBJ1-5	CASSATGDSNQPQHF	TGCGCCAGCAGTGCTACAGGGGATAGCAATCAGCCCCAGCATTTT
TRBV19	.	.	TRBJ1-1	CASSPAVRGERTEAFF	TGTGCCAGTAGCCCAGCCGTGAGGGGCGAGAGGACTGAAGCTTTCTTT
TRBV27	.	.	TRBJ2-5	CASSLATQETQYF	TGTGCCAGCAGTTTGGCAACGCAAGAGACCCAGTACTTC
TRBV4-1	TRBD2	once	TRBJ2-3	CASSQPRLAGGADTQYF	TGCGCCAGCAGCCAGCCCCGACTAGCGGGAGGGGCAGATACGCAGTATTTT
TRBV5-1	TRBD2	.	TRBJ2-5	CASSFSGSQETQYF	TGCGCCAGCAGCTTTAGCGGGAGTCAAGAGACCCAGTACTTC
TRBV7-3	.	.	TRBJ1-2	CASSLRVQGYGYTF	TGTGCCAGCAGCTTAAGGGTACAGGGCTATGGCTACACCTTC
TRBV2	.	.	TRBJ2-2	CASSGTTADTGELFF	TGTGCCAGCAGTGGAACGACAGCAGACACCGGGGAGCTGTTTTTT
TRBV25-1	.	.	TRBJ1-2	CASSVGTAANYGYTF	TGTGCCAGCAGTGTGGGGACGGCGGCTAACTATGGCTACACCTTC
TRBV11-2	.	.	TRBJ2-5	CASSLGVQETQYF	TGTGCCAGCAGCTTAGGGGTTCAAGAGACCCAGTACTTC
TRBV5-4	.	.	TRBJ2-2	CASAPRQTRDTGELFF	TGTGCCAGCGCCCCTCGTCAAACAAGGGACACCGGGGAGCTGTTTTTT
TRBV28	TRBD2	.	TRBJ2-7	CASSIWTSTGNEQYF	TGTGCCAGCAGTATTTGGACTAGCACTGGAAACGAGCAGTACTTC
TRBV27	.	.	TRBJ2-6	CASSFSPLGGFSGANVLTF	TGTGCCAGCAGTTTTAGTCCACTAGGGGGATTCTCTGGGGCCAACGTCCTGACTTTC
TRBV19	.	.	TRBJ1-5	CASSYGPNSNQPQHF	TGTGCCAGTAGTTATGGCCCAAATAGCAATCAGCCCCAGCATTTT
TRBV2	.	.	TRBJ2-7	CASSEGPGYSYEQYF	TGTGCCAGCAGTGAGGGTCCGGGGTACTCCTACGAGCAGTACTTC
TRBV6-5	TRBD2	.	TRBJ2-2	CASSYSGLGNTGELFF	TGTGCCAGCAGTTACTCGGGACTAGGCAACACCGGGGAGCTGTTTTTT
TRBV6-6	.	few	TRBJ1-5	CASSPDRPLSNQPQHF	TGTGCCAGCAGTCCAGACAGGCCCCTAAGCAATCAGCCCCAGCATTTT
TRBV10-2	.	.	TRBJ1-2	CASSESMGGPVYGYTF	TGCGCCAGCAGTGAGTCTATGGGGGGGCCCGTTTATGGCTACACCTTC
TRBV27	.	.	TRBJ2-3	CASSFRDLDTQYF	TGTGCCAGCAGTTTTAGGGACCTAGATACGCAGTATTTT
TRBV27	.	.	TRBJ2-1	CASNPYSTAIEQFF	TGTGCCAGCAATCCTTATTCGACAGCCATAGAGCAGTTCTTC
TRBV30	.	few	TRBJ1-2	CASLHRVVGYTF	TGTGCCTCCCTACATCGGGTGGTAGGCTACACCTTC